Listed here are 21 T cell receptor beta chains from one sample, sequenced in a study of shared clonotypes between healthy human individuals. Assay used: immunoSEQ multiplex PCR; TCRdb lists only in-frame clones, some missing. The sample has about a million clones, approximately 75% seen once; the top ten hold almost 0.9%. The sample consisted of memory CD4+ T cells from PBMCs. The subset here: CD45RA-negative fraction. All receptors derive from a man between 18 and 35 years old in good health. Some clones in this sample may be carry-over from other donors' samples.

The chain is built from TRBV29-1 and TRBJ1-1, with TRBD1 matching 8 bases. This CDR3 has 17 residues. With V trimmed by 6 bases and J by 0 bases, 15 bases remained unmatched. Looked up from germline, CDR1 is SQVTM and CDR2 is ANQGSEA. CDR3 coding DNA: TGCAGCGTCCCCGAGGGGGTGACAGGGGCCATGAACACTGAAGCTTTCTTT. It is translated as CSVPEGVTGAMNTEAFF.

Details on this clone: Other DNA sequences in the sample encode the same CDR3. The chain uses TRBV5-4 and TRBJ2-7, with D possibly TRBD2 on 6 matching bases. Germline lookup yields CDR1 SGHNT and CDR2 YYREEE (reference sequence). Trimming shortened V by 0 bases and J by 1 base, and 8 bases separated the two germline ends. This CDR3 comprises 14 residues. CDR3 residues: CASSLGAGSYEQYF. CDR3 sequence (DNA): TGTGCCAGCAGCTTGGGGGCGGGGTCCTACGAGCAGTACTTC.

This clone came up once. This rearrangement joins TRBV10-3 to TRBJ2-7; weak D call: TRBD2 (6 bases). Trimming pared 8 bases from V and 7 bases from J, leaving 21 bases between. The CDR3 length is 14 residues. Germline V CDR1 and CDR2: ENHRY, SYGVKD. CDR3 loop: CAIGPLGTGVEQYF. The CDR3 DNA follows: TGTGCCATCGGCCCCCTGGGAACGGGGGTAGAGCAGTACTTC.

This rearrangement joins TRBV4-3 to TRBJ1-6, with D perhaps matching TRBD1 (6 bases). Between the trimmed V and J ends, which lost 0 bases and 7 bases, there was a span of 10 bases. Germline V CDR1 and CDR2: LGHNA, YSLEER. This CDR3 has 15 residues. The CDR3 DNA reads TGCGCCAGCAGCCAAGAGCCAGGGGAAAATTCACCCCTCCACTTT. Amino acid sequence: CASSQEPGENSPLHF.

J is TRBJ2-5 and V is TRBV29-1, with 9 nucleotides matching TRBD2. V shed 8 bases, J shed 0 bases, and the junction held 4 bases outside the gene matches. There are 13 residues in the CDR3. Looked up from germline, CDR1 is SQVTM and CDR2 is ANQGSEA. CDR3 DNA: TGCAGCTCAACTAGCGGGTACCAAGAGACCCAGTACTTC. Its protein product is CSSTSGYQETQYF.

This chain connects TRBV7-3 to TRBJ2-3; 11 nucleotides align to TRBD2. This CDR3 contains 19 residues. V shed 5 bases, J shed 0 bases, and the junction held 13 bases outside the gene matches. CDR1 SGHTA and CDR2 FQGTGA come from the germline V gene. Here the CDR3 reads CASSPQPGLAVASTDTQYF. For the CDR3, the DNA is TGTGCCAGCAGCCCCCAACCGGGACTAGCGGTCGCTAGCACAGATACGCAGTATTTT.

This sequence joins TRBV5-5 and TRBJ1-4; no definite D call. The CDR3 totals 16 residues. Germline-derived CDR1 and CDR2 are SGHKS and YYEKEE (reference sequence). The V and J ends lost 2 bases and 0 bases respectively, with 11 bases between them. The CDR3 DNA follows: TGTGCCAGCAGCTTTGGTGAAGGTGCAACTAATGAAAAACTGTTTTTT. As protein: CASSFGEGATNEKLFF.

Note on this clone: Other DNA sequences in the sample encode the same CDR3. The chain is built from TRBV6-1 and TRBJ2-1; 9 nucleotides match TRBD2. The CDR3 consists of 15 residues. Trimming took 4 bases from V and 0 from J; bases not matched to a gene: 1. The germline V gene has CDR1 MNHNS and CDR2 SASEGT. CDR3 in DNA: TGTGCCAGCAGTGCGCGGGAGGGCTCCTACAATGAGCAGTTCTTC. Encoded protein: CASSAREGSYNEQFF.

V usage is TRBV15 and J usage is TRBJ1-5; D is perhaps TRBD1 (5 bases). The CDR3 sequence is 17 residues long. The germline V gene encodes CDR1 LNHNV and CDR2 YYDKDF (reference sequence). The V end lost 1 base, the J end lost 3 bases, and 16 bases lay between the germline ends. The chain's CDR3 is CATSRGLLDSYNQPQHF. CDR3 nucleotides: TGTGCCACCAGCAGAGGTCTTCTCGACAGTTACAATCAGCCCCAGCATTTT.

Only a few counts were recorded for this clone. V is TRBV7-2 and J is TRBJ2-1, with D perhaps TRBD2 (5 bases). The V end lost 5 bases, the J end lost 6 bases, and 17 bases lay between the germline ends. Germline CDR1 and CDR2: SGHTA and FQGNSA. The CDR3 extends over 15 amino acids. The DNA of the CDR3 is TGTGCCAGCAGCGTTCTAGGAGGCGCGCGCAATGAGCAGTTCTTC. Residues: CASSVLGGARNEQFF.

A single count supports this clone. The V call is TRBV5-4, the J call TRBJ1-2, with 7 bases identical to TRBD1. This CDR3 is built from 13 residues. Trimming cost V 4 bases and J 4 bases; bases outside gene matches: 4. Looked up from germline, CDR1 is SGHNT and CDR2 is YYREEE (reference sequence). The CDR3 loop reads CASSTRGGYGYTF. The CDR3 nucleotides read TGTGCCAGCAGCACCAGGGGGGGCTATGGCTACACCTTC.

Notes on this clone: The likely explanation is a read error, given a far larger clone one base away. CDR3: CASSWADTQYF. DNA of the CDR3: TGTGCCAGCAGCTGGGCAGATACGCAGTATTTT. The chain recombines TRBV5-4 with TRBJ2-3; D gene ambiguous. The CDR3 extends over 11 amino acids. Per the germline V gene, CDR1 is SGHNT and CDR2 is YYREEE (reference sequence). With 3 bases removed from V and 4 bases from J, the gap between germline ends came to 3 bases.

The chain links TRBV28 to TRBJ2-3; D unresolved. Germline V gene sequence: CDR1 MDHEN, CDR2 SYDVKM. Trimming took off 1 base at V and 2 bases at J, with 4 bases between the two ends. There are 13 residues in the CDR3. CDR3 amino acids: CASSLSITDTQYF. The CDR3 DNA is TGTGCCAGCAGTTTATCGATCACAGATACGCAGTATTTT.

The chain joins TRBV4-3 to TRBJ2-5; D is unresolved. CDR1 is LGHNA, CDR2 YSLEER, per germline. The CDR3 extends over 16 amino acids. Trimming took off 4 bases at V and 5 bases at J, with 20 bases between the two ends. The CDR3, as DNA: TGCGCCAGCAGCCTGCGAAGACAACCCTCGAGGGAGACCCAGTACTTC. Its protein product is CASSLRRQPSRETQYF.

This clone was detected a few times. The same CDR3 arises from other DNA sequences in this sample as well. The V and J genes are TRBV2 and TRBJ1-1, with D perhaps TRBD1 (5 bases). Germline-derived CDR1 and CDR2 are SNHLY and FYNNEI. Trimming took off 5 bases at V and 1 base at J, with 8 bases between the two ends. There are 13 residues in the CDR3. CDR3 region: CASSSQGNTEAFF. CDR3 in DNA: TGTGCCAGCAGTTCGCAGGGGAACACTGAAGCTTTCTTT.

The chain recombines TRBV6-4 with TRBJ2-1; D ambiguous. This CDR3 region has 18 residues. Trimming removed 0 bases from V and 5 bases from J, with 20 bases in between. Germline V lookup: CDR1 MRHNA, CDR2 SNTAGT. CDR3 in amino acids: CASSDSSARYDRHNEQFF. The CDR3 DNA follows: TGTGCCAGCAGTGACTCGAGTGCGCGGTACGATCGGCACAATGAGCAGTTCTTC.

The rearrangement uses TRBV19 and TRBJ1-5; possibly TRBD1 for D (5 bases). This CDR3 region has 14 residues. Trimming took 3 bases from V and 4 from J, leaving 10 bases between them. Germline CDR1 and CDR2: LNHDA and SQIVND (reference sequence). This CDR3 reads CASSMGTANQPQHF. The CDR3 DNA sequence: TGTGCCAGTAGTATGGGGACCGCAAATCAGCCCCAGCATTTT.

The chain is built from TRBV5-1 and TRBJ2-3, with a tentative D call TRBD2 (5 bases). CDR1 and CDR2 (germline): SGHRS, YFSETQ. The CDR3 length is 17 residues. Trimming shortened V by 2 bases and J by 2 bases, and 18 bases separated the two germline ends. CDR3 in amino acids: CASSFSSGLAFTDTQYF. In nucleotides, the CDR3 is TGCGCCAGCAGCTTCTCATCCGGCCTAGCTTTCACAGATACGCAGTATTTT.

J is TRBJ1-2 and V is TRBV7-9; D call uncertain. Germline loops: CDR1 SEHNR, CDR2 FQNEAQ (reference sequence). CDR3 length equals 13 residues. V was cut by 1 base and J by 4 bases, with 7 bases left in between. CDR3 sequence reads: CASSLDSGYGYTF. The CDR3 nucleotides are TGTGCCAGCAGCTTAGACTCCGGCTATGGCTACACCTTC.

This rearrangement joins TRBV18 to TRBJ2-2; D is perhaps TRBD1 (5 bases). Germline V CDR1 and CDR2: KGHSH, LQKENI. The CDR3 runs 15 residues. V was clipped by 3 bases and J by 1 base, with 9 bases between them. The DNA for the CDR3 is TGTGCCAGCTCACCGGGGCTTCAGAACACCGGGGAGCTGTTTTTT. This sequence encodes CASSPGLQNTGELFF.

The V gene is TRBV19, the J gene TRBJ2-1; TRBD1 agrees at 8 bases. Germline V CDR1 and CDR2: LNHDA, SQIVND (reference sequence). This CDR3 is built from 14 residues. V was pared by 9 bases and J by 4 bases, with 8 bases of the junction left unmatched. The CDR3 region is CASQGDRRYNEQFF. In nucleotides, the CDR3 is TGTGCCAGCCAGGGGGACAGGCGATACAATGAGCAGTTCTTC.